The 25 T cell receptor beta chains presented below share a single source sample, sequenced in a study of blood T cell repertoires in COVID-19. Sequencing used immunoSEQ multiplex PCR; TCRdb keeps in-frame clones, though not all of them. The sample has a few hundred thousand clones, over 80% seen once; the top ten hold about 7%. The specimen was PBMCs or T cells enriched from blood (not recorded which). The receptor set was obtained from a woman in her forties who had recovered from COVID-19.

The chain recombines TRBV5-1 with TRBJ2-3; 8 bases agree with TRBD2. The CDR3 runs to 12 residues. The V gene end was trimmed by 0 bases and the J gene end by 14 bases; junction bases not matched to a gene: 5. The germline V gene has CDR1 SGHRS and CDR2 YFSETQ. CDR3 loop: CASSLGGTSPYF. The CDR3 DNA reads TGCGCCAGCAGCTTGGGCGGGACTAGTCCGTATTTT.

The chain recombines TRBV5-6 with TRBJ2-3; a weak D match, TRBD1 (6 bases). Germline CDR1 reads SGHDT; CDR2 reads YYEEEE. V was cut by 4 bases and J by 4 bases, with 13 bases left in between. This CDR3 spans 14 amino acids. CDR3 region: CASSLGQIPDTQYF. The CDR3 coding sequence is TGTGCCAGCAGCCTAGGACAGATTCCAGATACGCAGTATTTT.

This sequence joins TRBV28 and TRBJ2-3, with 14 bases aligning to TRBD2. The CDR3 runs 17 residues. The junction had 6 bases not matched to a gene; V was cut back by 3 bases and J by 4 bases. CDR1 is MDHEN and CDR2 is SYDVKM in the germline V gene. CDR3 amino acids: CASSFPSTSGRADTQYF. In nucleotides, the CDR3 is TGTGCCAGCAGTTTCCCTTCGACTAGCGGGAGGGCAGATACGCAGTATTTT. Based on the CDR3 plus reference TRBV28 and TRBJ2-3, the full variable domain is DVKVTQSSRYLVKRTGEKVFLECVQDMDHENMFWYRQDPGLGLRLIYFSYDVKMKEKGDIPEGYSVSREKKERFSLILESASTNQTSMYLCASSFPSTSGRADTQYFGPGTRLTVL.

This clone appeared once. The chain couples TRBV27 to TRBJ2-1, with 11 bases fitting TRBD2. V was pared by 8 bases and J by 7 bases, with 7 bases of the junction left unmatched. Germline lookup yields CDR1 MNHEY and CDR2 SMNVEV (reference sequence). The CDR3 extends over 14 amino acids. The CDR3 DNA follows: TGTGCCAGCGGGCCTAGCGGGAGGTGGAATGAGCAGTTCTTC. This codes for CASGPSGRWNEQFF.

The chain carries TRBV6-5 and TRBJ1-1, with D maybe TRBD1 (6 bases). V was pared by 6 bases and J by 1 base, with 12 bases between. This CDR3 contains 14 residues. Germline-derived CDR1 and CDR2 are MNHEY and SVGAGI. This CDR3 reads CASRGRTANTEAFF. The CDR3 DNA reads as TGTGCCAGCAGAGGAAGGACAGCGAACACTGAAGCTTTCTTT.

The chain is built from TRBV28 and TRBJ1-5, with 10 bases that match TRBD1. The CDR3 is 15 amino acids. Per germline, CDR1 MDHEN and CDR2 SYDVKM. Trimming at V came to 3 bases and at J to 6 bases, leaving 5 bases not matched to a gene. This CDR3 reads CASSFQTGGSQPQHF. Here the CDR3 DNA reads TGTGCCAGCAGTTTCCAGACAGGGGGCAGTCAGCCCCAGCATTTT.

The chain's CDR3 is CASSLDRPNTEAFF. CDR3 nucleotide sequence: TGTGCCAGCAGCTTAGACAGGCCGAACACTGAAGCTTTCTTT. The rearrangement joins TRBV7-2 to TRBJ1-1; tentative D call: TRBD1 (5 bases). Trimming shortened V by 1 base and J by 1 base, and 7 bases separated the two germline ends. This CDR3 spans 14 amino acids. Looked up from germline, CDR1 is SGHTA and CDR2 is FQGNSA.

The rearrangement joins TRBV4-1 to TRBJ2-1, with D possibly being TRBD1 (6 bases). Germline V gives CDR1 MGHRA, CDR2 YSYEKL. CDR3 length: 16 residues. Trimming left V 2 bases short and J 5 bases short, with 16 bases between. CDR3 sequence: CASSQPYRDPHNEQFF. CDR3 bases: TGCGCCAGCAGCCAACCCTACAGGGATCCCCACAATGAGCAGTTCTTC.

This chain joins TRBV6-5 and TRBJ1-2; unclear D gene. Trimming removed 6 bases at V and 2 bases at J, with 10 bases between. The CDR3 has 13 residues. Germline-derived CDR1 and CDR2 are MNHEY and SVGAGI. In DNA, the CDR3 is TGTGCCAGCAGGAGGGAGGAAAACTATGGCTACACCTTC. Protein sequence: CASRREENYGYTF.

The chain has TRBV27 and TRBJ1-1, with a weak D call TRBD1 (5 bases). The CDR3 contains 15 residues. Per the germline V gene, CDR1 is MNHEY and CDR2 is SMNVEV (reference sequence). The V end was cut by 1 base, the J end by 2 bases, with 11 bases between. The CDR3 spells CASSLWGVGNTEAFF. The CDR3 DNA follows: TGTGCCAGCAGTTTATGGGGGGTTGGTAACACTGAAGCTTTCTTT.

V usage is TRBV30 and J usage is TRBJ1-6; D is perhaps TRBD1 (6 bases). The CDR3 totals 15 residues. Looked up from germline, CDR1 is GTSNPN and CDR2 is SVGIG (reference sequence). The germline V and J ends were trimmed by 0 bases and 10 bases, with 16 bases remaining between them. In DNA form, the CDR3 reads TGTGCCTGGAGTGTACGGGCCAGGGGAAGCTCACCCCTCCACTTT. This translates into CAWSVRARGSSPLHF.

The rearrangement links TRBV12-3 or TRBV12-4 to TRBJ2-3, with D unresolved. CDR3 length equals 12 residues. V dropped 6 bases and J dropped 9 bases, with 13 bases sitting between them. The CDR3 loop is CASSLAEWTQYF. DNA of the CDR3: TGTGCCAGCAGCCTGGCTGAATGGACGCAGTATTTT.

This clone was detected only once. J is TRBJ2-7 and V is TRBV2, with TRBD1 as a possible D gene (5 bases). Germline V gene lookup returns CDR1 SNHLY and CDR2 FYNNEI. The CDR3 has 12 residues. Trimming cost V 8 bases and J 2 bases, with 10 bases left between them. The CDR3 coding sequence is TGTGCCAGCTCTAGGGGAACCTACGAGCAGTACTTC. The encoded protein is CASSRGTYEQYF.

This clone showed up just a few times. V usage is TRBV11-2 and J usage is TRBJ2-1; 8 positions match TRBD2. V lost 1 base and J lost 5; bases outside the gene matches: 1. CDR3 length: 14 residues. The germline CDR1 and CDR2 sequences are SGHAT and FQNNGV. As DNA, the CDR3 is TGTGCCAGCAGCTTAGGACTAGCGAACAATGAGCAGTTCTTC. Translating it yields CASSLGLANNEQFF.

This rearrangement joins TRBV7-9 to TRBJ2-2; D possibly corresponds to TRBD1 (6 bases). This CDR3 contains 12 residues. The V gene's germline CDR1 is SEHNR and CDR2 FQNEAQ (reference sequence). The V gene lost 11 bases and the J gene lost 6 bases, with 13 bases spanning the gap. CDR3: CALEGGPGELFF. The CDR3 DNA reads TGTGCCTTAGAAGGGGGTCCCGGGGAGCTGTTTTTT.

This chain connects TRBV5-6 to TRBJ2-5, with TRBD1 matching over 10 bases. Per germline, CDR1 SGHDT and CDR2 YYEEEE. There are 16 residues in the CDR3. V gave up 4 bases and J gave up 6 bases; unmatched junction bases: 12. CDR3 nucleotide sequence: TGTGCCAGCAGCATCGACAGGGGGCCAGTGGTGAAGACCCAGTACTTC. Protein sequence: CASSIDRGPVVKTQYF.

This chain links TRBV6-6 with TRBJ2-1; 8 nucleotides agree with TRBD1. The CDR3 is 16 residues long. After removal of 6 bases from V and 0 bases from J, the junction contained 7 bases not matched to a gene. Germline assignment: CDR1 MNHNY and CDR2 SVGAGI (reference sequence). The CDR3, as DNA: TGTGCCAGCAGCCCCGGGACAGGATACTCCTACAATGAGCAGTTCTTC. It is translated as CASSPGTGYSYNEQFF.

The genes are TRBV7-9 and TRBJ1-3; D might be TRBD1 (5 bases). Trimming pared 5 bases from V and 9 bases from J, leaving 17 bases between. This CDR3 is 14 amino acids long. Germline CDR1 SEHNR, CDR2 FQNEAQ (reference sequence). CDR3 sequence (DNA): TGTGCCAGCAGCATGACAGAGGCGTGGGGCACCATATATTTT. It encodes CASSMTEAWGTIYF. Variable domain in full (rest from reference TRBV7-9 and TRBJ1-3): DTGVSQNPRHKITKRGQNVTFRCDPISEHNRLYWYRQTLGQGPEFLTYFQNEAQLEKSRLLSDRFSAERPKGSFSTLEIQRTEQGDSAMYLCASSMTEAWGTIYFGEGSWLTVV.

This chain links TRBV5-1 with TRBJ2-3, with D possibly being TRBD2 (6 bases). V was shortened by 3 bases and J by 5 bases, with 16 bases between the two germline ends. This CDR3 is built from 15 residues. Germline V gene sequence: CDR1 SGHRS, CDR2 YFSETQ. CDR3 sequence (DNA): TGCGCCAGCAGCTCCGAAGGCGGGGCAGTAGATACGCAGTATTTT. It yields the protein CASSSEGGAVDTQYF.

The chain couples TRBV11-3 to TRBJ2-6; weak D call: TRBD2 (5 bases). The CDR3 runs 16 residues. V was clipped by 1 base and J by 2 bases, with 9 bases between them. Germline CDR1 SGHNT, CDR2 YENEEA. The CDR3 spells CASSLGRVAGANVLTF. CDR3 nucleotide sequence: TGTGCCAGCAGCTTAGGGCGGGTAGCTGGGGCCAACGTCCTGACTTTC.

J is TRBJ2-5 and V is TRBV7-8; D may be TRBD2 (5 bases). The CDR3 is made up of 17 amino acids. V lost 7 bases and J 1 base, leaving 22 bases between the germline ends. Per germline, CDR1 SGHVS and CDR2 FQNEAQ. The CDR3 region is CASNILGVWSSQETQYF. CDR3 coding DNA: TGTGCCAGCAACATACTCGGGGTATGGAGCAGCCAAGAGACCCAGTACTTC.

Only a few counts were recorded for this clone. The rearrangement uses TRBV5-4 and TRBJ1-2; D remains ambiguous. CDR3 size: 13 residues. Trimming took 2 bases from V and 6 from J, leaving 11 bases between them. Germline CDR1 reads SGHNT; CDR2 reads YYREEE (reference sequence). The CDR3 DNA follows: TGTGCCAGCAGCTTAGCCCGGCGGGATGGCTACACCTTC. It codes for CASSLARRDGYTF.

V usage is TRBV7-9 and J usage is TRBJ2-3, with TRBD2 identical over 10 bases. Germline V gene sequence: CDR1 SEHNR, CDR2 FQNEAQ (reference sequence). The trim removed 4 bases at V and 2 bases at J, leaving 6 bases unmatched. This CDR3 spans 16 amino acids. The CDR3 DNA reads TGTGCCAGCAGCTCCCTACTAGCGGGGACCACAGATACGCAGTATTTT. This gives the protein CASSSLLAGTTDTQYF.

The chain's CDR3 is CASSMGLQEQFF. CDR3 nucleotide sequence: TGTGCCAGTAGTATGGGACTGCAAGAGCAGTTCTTC. The V and J genes are TRBV19 and TRBJ2-1, with D maybe TRBD2 (6 bases). The CDR3 is 12 residues long. Trimming pared 3 bases from V and 10 bases from J, leaving 10 bases between. The germline V gene has CDR1 LNHDA and CDR2 SQIVND (reference sequence).

This sequence joins TRBV6-5 and TRBJ2-3; D remains unclear. The CDR3 contains 13 residues. The germline V and J ends were trimmed by 3 bases and 6 bases, with 10 bases remaining between them. Per germline, CDR1 MNHEY and CDR2 SVGAGI. The CDR3 sequence: CASSYTRSDTQYF. CDR3 bases: TGTGCCAGCAGTTATACACGTTCGGATACGCAGTATTTT.